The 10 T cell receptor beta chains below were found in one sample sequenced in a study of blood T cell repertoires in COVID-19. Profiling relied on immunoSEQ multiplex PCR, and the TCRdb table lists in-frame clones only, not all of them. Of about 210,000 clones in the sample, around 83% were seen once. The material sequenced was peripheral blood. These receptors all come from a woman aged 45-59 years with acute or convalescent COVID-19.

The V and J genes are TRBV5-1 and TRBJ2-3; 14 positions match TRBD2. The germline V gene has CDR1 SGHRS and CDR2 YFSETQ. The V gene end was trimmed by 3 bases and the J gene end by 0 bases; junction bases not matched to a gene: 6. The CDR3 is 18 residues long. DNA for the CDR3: TGCGCCAGCAGCTCCGGACTAGCGGGAGGACCTAGCACAGATACGCAGTATTTT. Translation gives CASSSGLAGGPSTDTQYF.

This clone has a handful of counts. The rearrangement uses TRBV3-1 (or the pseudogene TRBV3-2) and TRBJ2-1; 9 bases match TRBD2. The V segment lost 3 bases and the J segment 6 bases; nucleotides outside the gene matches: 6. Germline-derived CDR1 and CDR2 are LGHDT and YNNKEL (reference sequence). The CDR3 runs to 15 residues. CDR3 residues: CASSHRLAARNEQFF. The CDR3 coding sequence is TGTGCCAGCAGCCACCGACTAGCGGCCCGCAATGAGCAGTTCTTC.

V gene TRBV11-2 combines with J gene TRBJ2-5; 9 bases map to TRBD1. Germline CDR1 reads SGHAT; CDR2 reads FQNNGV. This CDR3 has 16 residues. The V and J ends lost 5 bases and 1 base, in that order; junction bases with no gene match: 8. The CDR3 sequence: CASSKNRDRAQETQYF. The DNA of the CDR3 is TGTGCCAGCAGCAAAAACCGGGACAGGGCCCAAGAGACCCAGTACTTC.

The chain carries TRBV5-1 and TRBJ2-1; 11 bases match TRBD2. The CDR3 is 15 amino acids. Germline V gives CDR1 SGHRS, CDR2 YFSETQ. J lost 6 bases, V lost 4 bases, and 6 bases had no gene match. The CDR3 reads CASSMALAGANEQFF. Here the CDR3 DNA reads TGCGCCAGCAGCATGGCACTAGCGGGAGCCAATGAGCAGTTCTTC. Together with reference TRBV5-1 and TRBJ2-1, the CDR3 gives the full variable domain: KAGVTQTPRYLIKTRGQQVTLSCSPISGHRSVSWYQQTPGQGLQFLFEYFSETQRNKGNFPGRFSGRQFSNSRSEMNVSTLELGDSALYLCASSMALAGANEQFFGPGTRLTVL.

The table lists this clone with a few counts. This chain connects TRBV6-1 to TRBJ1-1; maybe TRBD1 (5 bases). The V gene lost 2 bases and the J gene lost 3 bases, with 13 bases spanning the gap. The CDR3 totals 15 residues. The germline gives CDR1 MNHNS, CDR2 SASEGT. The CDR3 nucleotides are TGTGCCAGCAGTGAAATGGGCAGGGTAGACACTGAAGCTTTCTTT. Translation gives CASSEMGRVDTEAFF.

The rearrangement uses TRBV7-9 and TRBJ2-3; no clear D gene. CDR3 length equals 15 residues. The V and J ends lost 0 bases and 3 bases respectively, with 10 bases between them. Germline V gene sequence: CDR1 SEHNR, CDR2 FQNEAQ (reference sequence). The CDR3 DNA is TGTGCCAGCAGCTTAGCGTGGGTCAGGACAGATACGCAGTATTTT. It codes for CASSLAWVRTDTQYF. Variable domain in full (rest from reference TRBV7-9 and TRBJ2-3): DTGVSQNPRHKITKRGQNVTFRCDPISEHNRLYWYRQTLGQGPEFLTYFQNEAQLEKSRLLSDRFSAERPKGSFSTLEIQRTEQGDSAMYLCASSLAWVRTDTQYFGPGTRLTVL.

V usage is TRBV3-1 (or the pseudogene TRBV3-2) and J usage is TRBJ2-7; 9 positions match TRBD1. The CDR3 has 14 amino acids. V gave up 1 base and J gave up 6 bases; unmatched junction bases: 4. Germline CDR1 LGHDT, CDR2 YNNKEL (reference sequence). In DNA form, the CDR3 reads TGTGCCAGCAGCCAAGGGGACAGGGAATCCGAGCAGTACTTC. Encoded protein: CASSQGDRESEQYF.

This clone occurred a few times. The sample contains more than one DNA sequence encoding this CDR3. DNA of the CDR3: TGTGCCAGCAGCGTAGAAGGGACTAGCGGGCTATCATCCTACAATGAGCAGTTCTTC. It is translated as CASSVEGTSGLSSYNEQFF. This chain connects TRBV9 to TRBJ2-1; 12 nucleotides align to TRBD2. Trimming at V came to 0 bases and at J to 1 base, leaving 8 bases not matched to a gene. CDR3 length equals 19 residues. Germline CDR1 and CDR2: SGDLS and YYNGEE.

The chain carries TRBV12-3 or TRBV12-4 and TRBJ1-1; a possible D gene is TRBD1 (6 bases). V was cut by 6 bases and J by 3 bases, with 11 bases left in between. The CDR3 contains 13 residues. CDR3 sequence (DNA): TGTGCCAGCAGACAGGGTGGGTACACTGAAGCTTTCTTT. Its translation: CASRQGGYTEAFF.

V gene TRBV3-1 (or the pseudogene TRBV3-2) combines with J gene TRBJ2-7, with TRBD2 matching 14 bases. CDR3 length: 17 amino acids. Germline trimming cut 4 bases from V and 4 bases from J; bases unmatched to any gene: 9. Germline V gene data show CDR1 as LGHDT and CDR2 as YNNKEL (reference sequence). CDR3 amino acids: CASSPRGLAGGIYEQYF. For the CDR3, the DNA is TGTGCCAGCAGCCCCAGAGGACTAGCGGGAGGAATATACGAGCAGTACTTC.